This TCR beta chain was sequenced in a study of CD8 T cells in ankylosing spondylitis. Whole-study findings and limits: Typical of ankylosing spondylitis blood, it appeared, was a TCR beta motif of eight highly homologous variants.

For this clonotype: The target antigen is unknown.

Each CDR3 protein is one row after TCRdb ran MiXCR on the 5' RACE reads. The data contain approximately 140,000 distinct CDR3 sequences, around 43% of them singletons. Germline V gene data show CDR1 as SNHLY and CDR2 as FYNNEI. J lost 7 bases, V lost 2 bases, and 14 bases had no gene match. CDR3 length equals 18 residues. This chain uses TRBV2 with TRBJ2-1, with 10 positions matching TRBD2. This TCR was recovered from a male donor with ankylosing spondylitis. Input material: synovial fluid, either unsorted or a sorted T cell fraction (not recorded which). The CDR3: CASSEWGVVAGGGNEQFF. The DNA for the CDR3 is TGTGCCAGCAGTGAATGGGGGGTAGTAGCGGGAGGAGGGAATGAGCAGTTCTTC.